This T cell receptor (beta chain) originates from a study of CD8+CD57+ T cells in acquired aplastic anemia (dated by TCRdb to 2017 to 2018). Context from the whole study: On average, sorted CD4+ and CD8+ cells yielded 3 to 4 ug of extracted DNA, with a range of about 0.17 to 27.4 ug. Mean read counts for healthy donor samples were 10 million to 10.8 million for CD4+ cells and fewer than 12 million for CD8+ cells.

The study deep-sequenced TCR repertoires of sorted CD4+ and CD8+ blood T cells from severe aplastic anemia patients and healthy subjects. Ficoll-Paque density gradient centrifugation was used to isolate peripheral blood mononuclear cells. Before DNA extraction, CD4+ and CD8+ T cells were sorted by FACS or by magnetic beads. CDR1 ENHRY and CDR2 SYGVKD are derived from the germline V gene. The cysteine opens and the phenylalanine closes a CDR3 of 13 amino acids. Only the CDR3 region is kept as DNA, spanning 39 bases read in frame from base 1. Of note for this clonotype: There is no known antigen for this receptor. The junction shows a germline mismatch at one end, possibly a read error.

TCR beta VDJ combination and CDR3 sequence profiling used genomic DNA as the template. TCR repertoire sequencing was run on an Illumina HiSeq 2000. The authors' pipeline ran thus. Repertoire assessment relied on Simpson's diversity index, CDR3 size and DJ length profiles, and TRBV/TRBJ rearrangement plots. The most abundant DNA sequence in the deep sequencing data was taken as the immunodominant clone. CDR3 amino acid sequences were checked for sharing between subjects and were compared against published repertoires and the VDJdb database. The public reads were run again by TCRdb, first through fastp at Q25 and then through MiXCR, and only productive beta chains were kept. Identical CDR3 proteins give one entry, which carries the most common genes and DNA. The V and J calls here are based on TCRdb, not the publication. This sample is represented by about 100,000 distinct CDR3 sequences; around 50% of them were singletons. The ten largest make up 30% to 35% of the sample.

General conclusions and limits of the study: Although around 30 CD8+ CDR3 sequences were shared by patients and controls, these sequences appeared highly expressed in patients and within the immunodominant clones of patients. Patients and healthy controls showed no significant difference in CD8+ Simpson's diversity (P=0.060).

The sequence links TRBV10-3 to TRBJ1-1, with the D segment identity uncertain. The sample was sorted CD4+, CD8+, or CD8+CD57+ T cells (not recorded which) from PBMCs. The receptor was isolated from a human donor in good health, serving as a control. The CDR3 reads CAINEAMNTEAFF. The DNA sequence is TGTGCCATCAATGAGGCAATGAACACTGAAGCTTTCTTT.